These 21 T cell receptor beta chains share one sample of origin, sequenced in a study of T cell repertoires in cytomegalovirus infection. MiXCR was run by TCRdb on the reads, yielding one entry per CDR3 protein. The table has nearly 550,000 distinct CDR3 sequences, 16% seen once; the top ten hold 24%. Input material: CD8+ T cells from PBMCs. All receptors derive from a human donor in good health (CMV status not recorded). Some clones in this sample may be carry-over from other donors' samples.

This clonotype was detected only a few times. This chain joins TRBV6-5 and TRBJ2-1; no reliable D call. Between the trimmed V and J ends, which lost 2 bases and 9 bases, there was a span of 17 bases. The CDR3 length is 15 residues. Germline V CDR1 and CDR2: MNHEY, SVGAGI. CDR3 DNA: TGTGCCAGCAGTTACACAGCTACAAGCTACGGTGAGCAGTTCTTC. This encodes CASSYTATSYGEQFF.

This clonotype came up many times. The J gene is TRBJ1-1, the V gene TRBV7-9, with D uncertain. The CDR3 extends over 13 amino acids. With 1 base removed from V and 4 bases from J, the gap between germline ends came to 7 bases. Germline CDR1 and CDR2: SEHNR and FQNEAQ (reference sequence). The CDR3 DNA sequence: TGTGCCAGCAGCTTAGAAGGAGGCACTGAAGCTTTCTTT. It is translated as CASSLEGGTEAFF.

This clonotype came up many times. V gene TRBV7-9 combines with J gene TRBJ2-1; possible D gene TRBD1, 5 bases. CDR3 length: 15 residues. Germline CDR1 reads SEHNR; CDR2 reads FQNEAQ (reference sequence). V dropped 1 base and J dropped 0 bases, with 7 bases sitting between them. The CDR3 reads CASSLVDSSYNEQFF. CDR3 coding DNA: TGTGCCAGCAGCTTAGTTGACAGCTCCTACAATGAGCAGTTCTTC. The variable domain in full, with the rest retrieved from reference TRBV7-9 and TRBJ2-1, is DTGVSQNPRHKITKRGQNVTFRCDPISEHNRLYWYRQTLGQGPEFLTYFQNEAQLEKSRLLSDRFSAERPKGSFSTLEIQRTEQGDSAMYLCASSLVDSSYNEQFFGPGTRLTVL.

This clonotype was seen repeatedly, ten times or more. This chain connects TRBV12-3 or TRBV12-4 to TRBJ1-1; maybe TRBD1 (5 bases). This CDR3 has 14 residues. Trimming pared 3 bases from V and 2 bases from J, leaving 10 bases between. CDR3 DNA sequence: TGTGCCAGCAGTTTGGGACTTATAAACACTGAAGCTTTCTTT. Translated: CASSLGLINTEAFF.

This clonotype was detected only a few times. The chain recombines TRBV7-7 with TRBJ2-1, with D perhaps matching TRBD2 (7 bases). Germline V CDR1 and CDR2: SSHAT, FNYEAQ (reference sequence). V was cut by 5 bases and J by 7 bases, with 18 bases left in between. The CDR3 length is 15 residues. This CDR3 is CASSPMGGPGNEQFF. For the CDR3, the DNA is TGTGCCAGCAGCCCAATGGGGGGGCCGGGGAATGAGCAGTTCTTC. Full variable domain (remainder filled in from reference TRBV7-7 and TRBJ2-1): GAGVSQSPRYKVTKRGQDVTLRCDPISSHATLYWYQQALGQGPEFLTYFNYEAQPDKSGLPSDRFSAERPEGSISTLTIQRTEQRDSAMYRCASSPMGGPGNEQFFGPGTRLTVL.

This clonotype was observed at least ten times. This chain joins TRBV7-6 and TRBJ2-1, with 8 bases fitting TRBD2. V shed 0 bases, J shed 5 bases, and the junction held 3 bases outside the gene matches. The germline CDR1 and CDR2 sequences are SGHVS and FNYEAQ. This CDR3 is built from 15 residues. The CDR3 spells CASSLAWTSHNEQFF. CDR3 DNA sequence: TGTGCCAGCAGCTTAGCCTGGACTAGCCACAATGAGCAGTTCTTC.

This clonotype has just a few counts. The junction does not match germline at one end; this may be a read error. The CDR3 here is CASSPFRDSYEQYF. In DNA, the CDR3 is TGTGCTAGCAGCCCGTTTAGGGACTCCTACGAGCAGTACTTC. V is TRBV7-7 and J is TRBJ2-7; D uncertain. This CDR3 contains 14 residues. Germline V gives CDR1 SSHAT, CDR2 FNYEAQ (reference sequence).

This clonotype was counted only a few times. The chain employs TRBV5-1 and TRBJ2-5; possible D gene TRBD2, 5 bases. The V gene's germline CDR1 is SGHRS and CDR2 YFSETQ. V lost 3 bases, J lost 8 bases, and 8 bases lay in between. CDR3 length: 11 amino acids. Written as DNA, the CDR3 is TGCGCCAGCAGCTCTCGGGGAACCCAGTACTTC. Protein product: CASSSRGTQYF.

V usage is TRBV27 and J usage is TRBJ2-5; TRBD1 matches at 7 bases. V was pared by 6 bases and J by 3 bases, with 1 base of the junction left unmatched. The CDR3 extends over 12 amino acids. The V gene's germline CDR1 is MNHEY and CDR2 SMNVEV (reference sequence). As DNA, the CDR3 is TGTGCCAGCAGAGGACAGGAAGAGACCCAGTACTTC. Amino acids: CASRGQEETQYF.

The table lists this clonotype with a few counts. The chain employs TRBV29-1 and TRBJ2-5; D unresolved. The CDR3 is made up of 12 amino acids. Trimming left V 0 bases short and J 3 bases short, with 5 bases between. Germline loops: CDR1 SQVTM, CDR2 ANQGSEA. The CDR3: CSVEDQKETQYF. CDR3 bases: TGCAGCGTTGAAGACCAGAAAGAGACCCAGTACTTC.

The chain has TRBV5-1 and TRBJ2-2; 9 bases fit TRBD1. Germline V gene lookup returns CDR1 SGHRS and CDR2 YFSETQ. This CDR3 is 16 amino acids long. With 3 bases clipped from V and 3 bases from J, the junction kept 6 bases outside the gene matches. The CDR3 region has the DNA TGCGCCAGCAGCTCCCCGGACAGGGGTGACACCGGGGAGCTGTTTTTT. This encodes CASSSPDRGDTGELFF.

This clonotype was found many times. The chain couples TRBV11-1 to TRBJ2-7, with D perhaps being TRBD1 or TRBD2 (5 bases each). Between the trimmed V and J ends, which lost 4 bases and 6 bases, there was a span of 19 bases. This CDR3 has 15 amino acids. Germline CDR1 reads SGHAT; CDR2 reads FQDESV (reference sequence). The CDR3 sequence: CASSSGTVEPSEQYF. CDR3 DNA sequence: TGTGCCAGCAGCTCCGGGACGGTTGAACCGAGCGAGCAGTACTTC.

This clonotype was observed at least ten times. This rearrangement joins TRBV15 to TRBJ1-4; D is uncertain. This CDR3 contains 14 residues. The germline V gene encodes CDR1 LNHNV and CDR2 YYDKDF (reference sequence). V was cut by 2 bases and J by 12 bases, with 16 bases left in between. The chain's CDR3 is CATSRKLGPDQLFF. As DNA, the CDR3 is TGTGCCACCAGCAGAAAGTTGGGCCCTGATCAACTGTTTTTT.

This clonotype was seen ten or more times. The chain combines TRBV7-8 with TRBJ2-1; D ambiguous. V lost 1 base and J lost 8, with 18 bases in between. Germline lookup yields CDR1 SGHVS and CDR2 FQNEAQ. CDR3 length equals 16 residues. The CDR3 nucleotides read TGTGCCAGCAGCTTAGAAGCCCGACTTGCTTGGGATGAGCAGTTCTTC. This translates into CASSLEARLAWDEQFF.

This clonotype was detected many times. This chain's CDR3 is CASSISGDVYEQYF. The CDR3 nucleotides read TGTGCCAGTAGTATCTCAGGGGACGTCTACGAGCAGTACTTC. The chain has TRBV19 and TRBJ2-7; tentative D call: TRBD1 (6 bases). There are 14 residues in the CDR3. V was trimmed by 3 bases and J by 3 bases, leaving 12 bases between them. The germline gives CDR1 LNHDA, CDR2 SQIVND (reference sequence). The full variable domain, in which reference TRBV19 and TRBJ2-7 provide the parts outside the CDR3, is DGGITQSPKYLFRKEGQNVTLSCEQNLNHDAMYWYRQDPGQGLRLIYYSQIVNDFQKGDIAEGYSVSREKKESFPLTVTSAQKNPTAFYLCASSISGDVYEQYFGPGTRLTVT.

The gene calls are TRBV28 and TRBJ2-2; the D gene is possibly TRBD2 (6 bases). The germline V and J ends were trimmed by 3 bases and 4 bases, with 15 bases remaining between them. The V gene's germline CDR1 is MDHEN and CDR2 SYDVKM. This CDR3 is built from 16 residues. CDR3 in DNA: TGTGCCAGCAGTTTTGGAGGGGAGGTGGGCACCGGGGAGCTGTTTTTT. Protein product: CASSFGGEVGTGELFF.

This clonotype was picked up a small number of times. The CDR3 region has the DNA TGTGCCAGCAGCCCCGTGGGTTACTACTATGGCTACACCTTC. Translating it yields CASSPVGYYYGYTF. The chain couples TRBV5-6 to TRBJ1-2; no clear D. This CDR3 region has 14 residues. CDR1 and CDR2 (germline): SGHDT, YYEEEE. Trimming shortened V by 4 bases and J by 3 bases, and 13 bases separated the two germline ends.

This clonotype showed up many times. CDR3 nucleotide sequence: TGTGCCAGCAGTATCCCGGACGACTCTGGGGCCAACGTCCTGACTTTC. Translating it yields CASSIPDDSGANVLTF. The rearrangement links TRBV6-1 to TRBJ2-6, with D hard to call. Germline assignment: CDR1 MNHNS and CDR2 SASEGT. The V end lost 5 bases, the J end lost 0 bases, and 11 bases lay between the germline ends. The CDR3 covers 16 residues.

The table lists this clonotype with many counts. CDR3: CASSWGARDSPLHF. The CDR3 DNA follows: TGTGCCAGCAGCTGGGGGGCGAGGGATTCACCCCTCCACTTT. V usage is TRBV7-9 and J usage is TRBJ1-6; TRBD1 is a possible D gene (6 bases). V was shortened by 4 bases and J by 8 bases, with 12 bases between the two germline ends. Germline CDR1 is SEHNR and CDR2 is FQNEAQ (reference sequence). This CDR3 has 14 amino acids. The full variable domain, in which reference TRBV7-9 and TRBJ1-6 provide the parts outside the CDR3, is DTGVSQNPRHKITKRGQNVTFRCDPISEHNRLYWYRQTLGQGPEFLTYFQNEAQLEKSRLLSDRFSAERPKGSFSTLEIQRTEQGDSAMYLCASSWGARDSPLHFGNGTRLTVT.

This clonotype was counted many times. The chain couples TRBV4-2 to TRBJ2-3; 10 bases fit TRBD2. J was trimmed by 6 bases and V by 4 bases; bases with no gene match: 13. This CDR3 has 17 residues. The germline CDR1 and CDR2 sequences are LGHNA and YNFKEQ. This CDR3 reads CASSRAAYSGGKDTQYF. DNA of the CDR3: TGTGCCAGCAGCCGCGCGGCGTATAGCGGGGGGAAGGATACGCAGTATTTT.

This chain uses TRBV24-1 with TRBJ2-1, with 7 bases identical to TRBD1. Germline CDR1 reads KGHDR; CDR2 reads SFDVKD. The CDR3 runs to 18 residues. The V segment lost 3 bases and the J segment 5 bases; nucleotides outside the gene matches: 15. CDR3 DNA sequence: TGTGCCACCAGTGATGGGTTCCCGGGACAGAATCCCAACAATGAGCAGTTCTTC. Its protein product is CATSDGFPGQNPNNEQFF.